This T cell receptor (beta chain) was documented in a study of blood T cell repertoires in COVID-19. For the study at large: Material from acute and convalescent COVID-19 was sourced from the United States, Italy and Spain.

Only one count was recorded for this clone. V dropped 7 bases and J dropped 2 bases, with 13 bases sitting between them. CDR1 is MRHNA and CDR2 is SNTAGT in the germline V gene. The CDR3 is made up of 14 amino acids. Assay used: immunoSEQ multiplex PCR; TCRdb lists only in-frame clones, some missing. The sample includes about 220,000 clones, 75% to 90% of them seen just once. Sequencing was performed on peripheral blood. The V and J genes are TRBV6-4 and TRBJ2-3; D gene uncertain. The origin of this receptor is a man aged 40-50 years with acute or convalescent COVID-19. The CDR3 DNA reads as TGTGCCAGCAAGGCGGCGGCCCTCACAGATACGCAGTATTTT. Its translation is CASKAAALTDTQYF.